These 27 T cell receptor beta chains were sequenced from one sample in a study of blood T cell repertoires in COVID-19 (dated by TCRdb to 2018 to 2020). Library creation used the immunoSEQ multiplex PCR assay. This is the immuneACCESS table as TCRdb keeps it, with only in-frame sequences that have V and J called. A part of the clones is gone; compared with another copy, unresolved V genes explain less than half, and the rest is unexplained. For this sample there are over 200,000 clones; approximately 90% appear just once. The ten top clones hold around 0.84% of the sample. The sequencing input was peripheral blood. The receptor source for this set is a man aged 60-69 years with COVID-19, enrolled during active disease.

The chain uses TRBV2 and TRBJ1-4, with unresolved D. Germline V gene lookup returns CDR1 SNHLY and CDR2 FYNNEI. The V and J ends lost 6 bases and 0 bases respectively, with 11 bases between them. The length of the CDR3 is 15 residues. The CDR3 region is CASSATGSTNEKLFF. The DNA for the CDR3 is TGTGCCAGCAGCGCCACGGGGTCAACTAATGAAAAACTGTTTTTT.

The rearrangement uses TRBV5-1 and TRBJ2-3; tentatively, D is TRBD1 (6 bases). V was pared by 5 bases and J by 3 bases, with 13 bases between. This CDR3 region has 14 residues. Germline V gives CDR1 SGHRS, CDR2 YFSETQ. CDR3: CASRDSQGTDTQYF. DNA for the CDR3: TGCGCCAGCAGGGACAGCCAGGGGACAGATACGCAGTATTTT.

Only one count was recorded for this clone. The chain has TRBV2 and TRBJ1-5, with 7 bases identical to TRBD1. The germline gives CDR1 SNHLY, CDR2 FYNNEI. Trimming at V came to 7 bases and at J to 7 bases, leaving 4 bases not matched to a gene. This CDR3 is built from 12 residues. This CDR3 reads CASTTGWQPQHF. CDR3 bases: TGTGCCAGCACGACAGGGTGGCAGCCCCAGCATTTT.

J is TRBJ2-7 and V is TRBV9; tentatively, D is TRBD1 (6 bases). CDR3 length: 15 residues. Germline CDR1 and CDR2: SGDLS and YYNGEE. The V and J ends lost 3 bases and 1 base respectively, with 14 bases between them. CDR3 region: CASSEGDGLSYEQYF. In DNA, the CDR3 is TGTGCCAGCAGCGAGGGGGACGGGTTGTCCTACGAGCAGTACTTC.

CDR3 amino acids: CSAYRVAQFF. Here the CDR3 DNA reads TGCAGTGCTTACAGGGTGGCGCAGTTCTTC. The V gene is TRBV20-1, the J gene TRBJ2-1; D possibly corresponds to TRBD1 (6 bases). This CDR3 has 10 residues. V lost 5 bases and J 12 bases, leaving 11 bases between the germline ends. The germline V gene encodes CDR1 DFQATT and CDR2 SNEGSKA (reference sequence).

The chain uses TRBV7-2 and TRBJ2-7; no definite D call. Germline-derived CDR1 and CDR2 are SGHTA and FQGNSA. V gave up 0 bases and J gave up 7 bases, with 13 bases separating them. CDR3 length: 14 residues. The CDR3 sequence: CASSLASGSREQYF. CDR3 bases: TGTGCCAGCAGCTTAGCATCAGGTTCTCGGGAGCAGTACTTC.

In its sample, this clone was seen once. The V call is TRBV19, the J call TRBJ1-1; 8 nucleotides align to TRBD1. The junction had 5 bases not matched to a gene; V was cut back by 3 bases and J by 2 bases. CDR1 is LNHDA, CDR2 SQIVND, per germline (reference sequence). This CDR3 spans 15 amino acids. This CDR3 is CASSMPGQVNTEAFF. In DNA, the CDR3 is TGTGCCAGTAGTATGCCGGGACAGGTCAACACTGAAGCTTTCTTT.

The DNA of the CDR3 is TGTGCCAGCAGCTCTATGCGACAGGGGACGGACACCGGGGAGCTGTTTTTT. Amino acid sequence: CASSSMRQGTDTGELFF. The chain uses TRBV9 and TRBJ2-2, with TRBD1 identical over 8 bases. The CDR3 is 17 residues long. The J segment lost 3 bases and the V segment lost 4 bases, leaving 11 bases of the junction unmatched. In germline, CDR1 is SGDLS, CDR2 YYNGEE. The full variable domain, completed using reference TRBV9 and TRBJ2-2, is DSGVTQTPKHLITATGQRVTLRCSPRSGDLSVYWYQQSLDQGLQFLIQYYNGEERAKGNILERFSAQQFPDLHSELNLSSLELGDSALYFCASSSMRQGTDTGELFFGEGSRLTVL.

The V gene is TRBV2, the J gene TRBJ2-1, with 9 nucleotides matching TRBD2. The germline gives CDR1 SNHLY, CDR2 FYNNEI. Germline trimming cut 5 bases from V and 0 bases from J; bases unmatched to any gene: 5. The CDR3 contains 16 residues. DNA of the CDR3: TGTGCCAGCAGTCCTCTAGCGGGATTCTCCTACAATGAGCAGTTCTTC. Its translation is CASSPLAGFSYNEQFF.

A note on this clone: The sample has other DNA sequences that encode this CDR3 too. The rearrangement links TRBV18 to TRBJ1-1; D is unclear. CDR1 is KGHSH and CDR2 is LQKENI in the germline V gene. The CDR3 consists of 14 residues. Deletions cut 1 base from V and 1 base from J, with 7 bases between. The CDR3 sequence is CASSPLGGNTEAFF. CDR3 bases: TGTGCCAGCTCACCACTCGGCGGGAACACTGAAGCTTTCTTT.

The table lists this clone with a count of one. J is TRBJ1-1 and V is TRBV25-1; 8 bases align to TRBD1. Germline CDR1 reads MGHDK; CDR2 reads SYGVNS. Trimming removed 7 bases from V and 4 bases from J; junction bases left unmatched: 14. The CDR3 covers 16 residues. The CDR3 DNA reads TGTGCCAGCACCACCTTAGGCAGGGGGCGGTCCACTGAAGCTTTCTTT. The encoded protein is CASTTLGRGRSTEAFF.

The chain recombines TRBV5-6 with TRBJ2-7; 7 nucleotides align to TRBD1. The CDR3 is 15 amino acids. With V trimmed by 4 bases and J by 3 bases, 10 bases remained unmatched. CDR1 and CDR2 from the germline V gene are SGHDT and YYEEEE. The CDR3 DNA reads TGTGCCAGCAGCCAGGTTGGGGGACAGAACTACGAGCAGTACTTC. Translation: CASSQVGGQNYEQYF.

This chain links TRBV5-6 with TRBJ2-5; D may be TRBD1 (6 bases). V lost 0 bases, J lost 5 bases, and 17 bases lay in between. This CDR3 contains 16 residues. CDR1 and CDR2 (germline): SGHDT, YYEEEE. The CDR3 sequence is CASSLGDRTRWETQYF. As DNA, the CDR3 is TGTGCCAGCAGCTTGGGAGACAGGACACGGTGGGAGACCCAGTACTTC.

The chain combines TRBV6-6 with TRBJ2-5; 7 bases are a match to TRBD1. The CDR3 has 14 residues. The V segment lost 6 bases and the J segment 1 base; nucleotides outside the gene matches: 5. The germline gives CDR1 MNHNY, CDR2 SVGAGI (reference sequence). The CDR3 region has the DNA TGTGCCAGCAGCCCACAGGGGCGCCAAGAGACCCAGTACTTC. The encoded protein is CASSPQGRQETQYF.

This chain joins TRBV7-9 and TRBJ1-2, with D hard to call. Germline assignment: CDR1 SEHNR and CDR2 FQNEAQ (reference sequence). The CDR3 length is 14 residues. V dropped 1 base and J dropped 3 bases, with 9 bases sitting between them. CDR3 in amino acids: CASSLGPGYYGYTF. Here the CDR3 DNA reads TGTGCCAGCAGCTTAGGACCAGGATACTATGGCTACACCTTC.

This clone was recorded only once. The genes are TRBV6-5 and TRBJ2-7, with unresolved D. CDR3 size: 15 residues. V shed 6 bases and J shed 1 base, with 16 bases lying between them. Germline loops: CDR1 MNHEY, CDR2 SVGAGI. The CDR3 DNA follows: TGTGCCAGCAGCCGGTCTGGGCATGAATCCTACGAGCAGTACTTC. It yields the protein CASSRSGHESYEQYF.

The chain employs TRBV11-2 and TRBJ1-1, with 7 bases identical to TRBD1. The CDR3 spans 17 residues. Germline loops: CDR1 SGHAT, CDR2 FQNNGV. The V segment lost 1 base and the J segment 0 bases; nucleotides outside the gene matches: 8. The CDR3 loop is CASSLGDRNRMNTEAFF. CDR3 nucleotide sequence: TGTGCCAGCAGCTTAGGGGACAGAAACAGAATGAACACTGAAGCTTTCTTT.

This chain uses TRBV6-4 with TRBJ2-1, with 9 bases lining up with TRBD2. The CDR3 length is 15 residues. Trimming removed 0 bases from V and 10 bases from J; junction bases left unmatched: 7. The germline V gene encodes CDR1 MRHNA and CDR2 SNTAGT. The chain's CDR3 is CASSDSGLARTEQFF. CDR3 DNA sequence: TGTGCCAGCAGTGACTCGGGACTAGCTCGGACAGAGCAGTTCTTC.

The V gene is TRBV6-2 or TRBV6-3, the J gene TRBJ1-2, with 7 positions matching TRBD1. V lost 5 bases, J lost 7 bases, and 10 bases stayed unmatched. Germline CDR1 and CDR2: MNHEY and SVGEGT. The CDR3 is 14 residues long. The CDR3 DNA reads TGTGCCAGCAGTAGACAGGGATACGGTGGTGGCTACACCTTC. As protein: CASSRQGYGGGYTF.

The rearrangement joins TRBV11-1 to TRBJ1-1; D is uncertain. The germline V and J ends were trimmed by 5 bases and 1 base, with 11 bases remaining between them. The CDR3 sequence is 14 residues long. Germline V gene sequence: CDR1 SGHAT, CDR2 FQDESV (reference sequence). CDR3 loop: CASSHGGTNTEAFF. The CDR3 DNA reads as TGTGCCAGCAGCCACGGCGGAACGAACACTGAAGCTTTCTTT.

The chain has TRBV10-1 and TRBJ2-3; 9 bases are a match to TRBD2. The V segment lost 0 bases and the J segment 3 bases; nucleotides outside the gene matches: 7. From germline, CDR1 is WNHNN and CDR2 SYGVQD (reference sequence). This CDR3 has 17 amino acids. This chain's CDR3 is CASSESGLAGLTDTQYF. The CDR3 DNA is TGCGCCAGCAGTGAGTCGGGGCTAGCGGGGTTGACAGATACGCAGTATTTT.

V is TRBV7-3 and J is TRBJ2-7, with D hard to call. CDR3 length: 16 amino acids. CDR1 and CDR2 (germline): SGHTA, FQGTGA. Trimming cost V 5 bases and J 0 bases, with 17 bases left between them. Here the CDR3 DNA reads TGTGCCAGCAGCCCGGGTCCTACCCTTCTCTCCTACGAGCAGTACTTC. This encodes CASSPGPTLLSYEQYF.

CDR3: CASSLPGQQGRGYTF. DNA of the CDR3: TGTGCCAGCAGCTTGCCCGGACAGCAAGGACGTGGCTACACCTTC. This rearrangement joins TRBV5-4 to TRBJ1-2, with D perhaps matching TRBD1 (6 bases). V lost 1 base, J lost 7 bases, and 17 bases lay in between. Germline lookup yields CDR1 SGHNT and CDR2 YYREEE (reference sequence). CDR3 size: 15 residues. The whole variable domain, filled in from reference TRBV5-4 and TRBJ1-2, reads ETGVTQSPTHLIKTRGQQVTLRCSSQSGHNTVSWYQQALGQGPQFIFQYYREEENGRGNFPPRFSGLQFPNYSSELNVNALELDDSALYLCASSLPGQQGRGYTFGSGTRLTVV.

Only a few counts were recorded for this clone. This sequence joins TRBV9 and TRBJ1-5, with a possible D match to TRBD1 (6 bases). V lost 4 bases, J lost 0 bases, and 14 bases lay in between. Germline-derived CDR1 and CDR2 are SGDLS and YYNGEE. This CDR3 spans 16 amino acids. CDR3 sequence: CASSPGTGYSNQPQHF. In nucleotides, the CDR3 is TGTGCCAGCAGCCCGGGAACAGGGTATAGCAATCAGCCCCAGCATTTT.

The chain recombines TRBV7-8 with TRBJ1-2; tentative D call: TRBD1 (5 bases). The CDR3 covers 16 residues. V was trimmed by 0 bases and J by 8 bases, leaving 19 bases between them. Germline V gene data show CDR1 as SGHVS and CDR2 as FQNEAQ. The CDR3 spells CASSLATLVRDSGYTF. In DNA form, the CDR3 reads TGTGCCAGCAGCTTAGCGACATTAGTTCGAGACAGCGGCTACACCTTC.

V usage is TRBV5-5 and J usage is TRBJ2-7; D possibly corresponds to TRBD1 (6 bases). The V end lost 4 bases, the J end lost 4 bases, and 18 bases lay between the germline ends. CDR1 and CDR2 (germline): SGHKS, YYEKEE (reference sequence). This CDR3 has 15 amino acids. The DNA for the CDR3 is TGTGCCAGCAGCCTCAACAGGGACGGGTTTTACGAGCAGTACTTC. It yields the protein CASSLNRDGFYEQYF. The variable domain in full, with the rest retrieved from reference TRBV5-5 and TRBJ2-7, is DAGVTQSPTHLIKTRGQQVTLRCSPISGHKSVSWYQQVLGQGPQFIFQYYEKEERGRGNFPDRFSARQFPNYSSELNVNALLLGDSALYLCASSLNRDGFYEQYFGPGTRLTVT.

The rearrangement joins TRBV6-5 to TRBJ2-3, with D tentatively TRBD1 (6 bases). V lost 5 bases to trimming and J lost 2 bases, with 14 bases between them. Germline values: CDR1 MNHEY, CDR2 SVGAGI. This CDR3 has 15 residues. CDR3 in amino acids: CASSTSRTVTDTQYF. The CDR3, as DNA: TGTGCCAGCAGTACGTCTAGGACAGTCACAGATACGCAGTATTTT.